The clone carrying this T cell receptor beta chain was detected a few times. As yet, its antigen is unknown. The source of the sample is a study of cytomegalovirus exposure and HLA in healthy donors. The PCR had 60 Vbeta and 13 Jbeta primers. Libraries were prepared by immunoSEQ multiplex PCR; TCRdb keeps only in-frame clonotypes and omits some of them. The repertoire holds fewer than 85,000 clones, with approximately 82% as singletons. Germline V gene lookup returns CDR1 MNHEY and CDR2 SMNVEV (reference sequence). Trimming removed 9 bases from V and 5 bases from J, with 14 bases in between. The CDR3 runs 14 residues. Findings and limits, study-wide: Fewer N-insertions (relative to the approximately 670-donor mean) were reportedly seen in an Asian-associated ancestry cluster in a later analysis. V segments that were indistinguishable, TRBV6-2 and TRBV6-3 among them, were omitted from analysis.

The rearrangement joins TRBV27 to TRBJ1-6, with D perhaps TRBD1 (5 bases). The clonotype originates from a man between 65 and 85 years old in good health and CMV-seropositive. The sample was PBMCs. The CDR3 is CASRQPHHNSPLHF. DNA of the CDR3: TGTGCCAGTAGACAGCCCCACCATAATTCACCCCTCCACTTT.